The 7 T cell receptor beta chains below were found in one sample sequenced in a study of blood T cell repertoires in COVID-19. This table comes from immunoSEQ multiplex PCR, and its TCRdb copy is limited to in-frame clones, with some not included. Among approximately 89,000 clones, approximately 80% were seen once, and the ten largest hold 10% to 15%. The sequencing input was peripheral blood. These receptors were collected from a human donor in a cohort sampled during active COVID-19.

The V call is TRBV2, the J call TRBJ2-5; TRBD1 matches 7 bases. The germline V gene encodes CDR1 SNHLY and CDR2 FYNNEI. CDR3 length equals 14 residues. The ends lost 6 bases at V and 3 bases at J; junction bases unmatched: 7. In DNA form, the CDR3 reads TGTGCCAGCAGATTGACAGGGAACGAAGAGACCCAGTACTTC. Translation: CASRLTGNEETQYF.

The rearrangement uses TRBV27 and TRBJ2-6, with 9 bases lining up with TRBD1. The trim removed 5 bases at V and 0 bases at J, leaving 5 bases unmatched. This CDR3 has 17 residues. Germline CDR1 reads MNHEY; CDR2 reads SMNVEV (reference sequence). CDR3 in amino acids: CASSGQGRASGANVLTF. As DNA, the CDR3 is TGTGCCAGCAGTGGACAGGGGAGGGCCTCTGGGGCCAACGTCCTGACTTTC.

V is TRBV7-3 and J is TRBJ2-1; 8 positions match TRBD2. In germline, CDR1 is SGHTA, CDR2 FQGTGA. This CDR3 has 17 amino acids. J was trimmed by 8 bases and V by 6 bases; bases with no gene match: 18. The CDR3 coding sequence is TGTGCCAGCAGTCTTAGAAGTTCGGGGGGGCTTTCGGATGAGCAGTTCTTC. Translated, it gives CASSLRSSGGLSDEQFF.

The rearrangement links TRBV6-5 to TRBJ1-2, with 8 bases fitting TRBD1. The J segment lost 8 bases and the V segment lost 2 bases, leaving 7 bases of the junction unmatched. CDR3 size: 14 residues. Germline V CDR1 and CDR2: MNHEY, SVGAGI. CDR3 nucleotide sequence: TGTGCCAGCAGTTACGATAGGACAGGGAAGGGCTACACCTTC. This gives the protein CASSYDRTGKGYTF.

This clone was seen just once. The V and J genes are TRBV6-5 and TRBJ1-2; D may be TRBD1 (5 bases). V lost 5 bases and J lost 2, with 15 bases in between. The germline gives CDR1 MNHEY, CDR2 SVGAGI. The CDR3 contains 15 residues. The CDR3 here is CASSIDDRPNYGYTF. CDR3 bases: TGTGCCAGCAGTATAGACGACAGACCCAACTATGGCTACACCTTC.

The DNA of the CDR3 is TGTGCCAGCAGCGCCGAACAGGGGTGGGATTCACCCCTCCACTTT. It specifies CASSAEQGWDSPLHF. This chain links TRBV9 with TRBJ1-6, with 7 bases aligning to TRBD1. Germline V gives CDR1 SGDLS, CDR2 YYNGEE. The V gene end was trimmed by 3 bases and the J gene end by 8 bases; junction bases not matched to a gene: 8. This CDR3 has 15 residues.

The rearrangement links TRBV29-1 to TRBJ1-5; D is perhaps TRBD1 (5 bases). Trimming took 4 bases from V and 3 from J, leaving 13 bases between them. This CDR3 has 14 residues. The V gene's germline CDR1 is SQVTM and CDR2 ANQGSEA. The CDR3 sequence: CSVGVGGVNQPQHF. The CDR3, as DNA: TGCAGCGTTGGGGTTGGGGGGGTCAATCAGCCCCAGCATTTT.